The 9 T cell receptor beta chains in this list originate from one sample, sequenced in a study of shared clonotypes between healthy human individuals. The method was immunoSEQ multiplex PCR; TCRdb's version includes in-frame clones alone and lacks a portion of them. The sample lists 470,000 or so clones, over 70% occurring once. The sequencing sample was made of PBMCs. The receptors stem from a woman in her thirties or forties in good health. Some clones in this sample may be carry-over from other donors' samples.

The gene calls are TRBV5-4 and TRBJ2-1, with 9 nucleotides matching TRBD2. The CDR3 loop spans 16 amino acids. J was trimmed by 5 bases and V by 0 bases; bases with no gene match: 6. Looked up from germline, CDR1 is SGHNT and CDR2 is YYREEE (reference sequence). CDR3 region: CASSLERLAVHNEQFF. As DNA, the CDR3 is TGTGCCAGCAGCTTGGAGAGACTAGCGGTTCACAATGAGCAGTTCTTC.

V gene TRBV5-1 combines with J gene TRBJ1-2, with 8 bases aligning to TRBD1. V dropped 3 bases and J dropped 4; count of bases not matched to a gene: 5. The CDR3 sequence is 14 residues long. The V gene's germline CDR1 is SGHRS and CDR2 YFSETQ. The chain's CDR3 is CASSSGTGAYGYTF. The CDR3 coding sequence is TGCGCCAGCAGCTCCGGGACAGGAGCCTATGGCTACACCTTC.

The CDR3 sequence: CASGMGYWQFF. The CDR3 nucleotides read TGTGCCAGCGGAATGGGCTATTGGCAGTTCTTC. The V call is TRBV6-1, the J call TRBJ2-1; D is ambiguous. V gave up 8 bases and J gave up 12 bases, with 14 bases separating them. Germline lookup yields CDR1 MNHNS and CDR2 SASEGT. The CDR3 loop spans 11 amino acids.

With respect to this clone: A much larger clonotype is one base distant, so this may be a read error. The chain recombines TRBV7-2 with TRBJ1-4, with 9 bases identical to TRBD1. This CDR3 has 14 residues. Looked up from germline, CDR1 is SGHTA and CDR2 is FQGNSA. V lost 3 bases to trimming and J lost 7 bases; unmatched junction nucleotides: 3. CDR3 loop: CASSLGQGGEKLFF. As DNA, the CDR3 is TGTGCCAGCAGCTTGGGACAGGGTGGTGAAAAACTGTTTTTT.

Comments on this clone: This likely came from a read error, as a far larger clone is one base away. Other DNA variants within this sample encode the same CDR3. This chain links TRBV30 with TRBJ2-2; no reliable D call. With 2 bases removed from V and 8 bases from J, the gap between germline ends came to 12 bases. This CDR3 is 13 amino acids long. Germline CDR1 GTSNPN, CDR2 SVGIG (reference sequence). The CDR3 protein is CAWSIREVGELFF. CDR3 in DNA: TGTGCCTGGAGTATAAGGGAAGTGGGGGAGCTGTTTTTT.

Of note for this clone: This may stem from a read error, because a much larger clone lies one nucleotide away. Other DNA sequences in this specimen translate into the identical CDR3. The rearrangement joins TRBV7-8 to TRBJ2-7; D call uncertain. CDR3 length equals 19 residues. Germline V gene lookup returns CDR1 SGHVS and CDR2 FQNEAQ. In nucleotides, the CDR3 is TGTGCCAGCAGCTTAGAGACTGCGTCCCTAGGTGGGTTTTTCTACGAGCAGTACTTT. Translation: CASSLETASLGGFFYEQYF.

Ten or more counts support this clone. The CDR3 region is CASSGGSREGNTIYF. For the CDR3, the DNA is TGTGCCAGCAGTGGTGGCAGTCGGGAAGGAAACACCATATATTTT. V usage is TRBV2 and J usage is TRBJ1-3; D remains ambiguous. V lost 4 bases, J lost 4 bases, and 14 bases lay in between. CDR1 and CDR2 from the germline V gene are SNHLY and FYNNEI. This CDR3 region has 15 residues.

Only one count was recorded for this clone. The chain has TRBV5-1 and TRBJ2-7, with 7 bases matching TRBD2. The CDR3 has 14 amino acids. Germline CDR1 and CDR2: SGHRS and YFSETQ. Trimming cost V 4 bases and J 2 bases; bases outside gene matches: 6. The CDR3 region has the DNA TGCGCCAGCAGCGACGTGGGAGGGGCCTACGAGCAGTACTTC. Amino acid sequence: CASSDVGGAYEQYF.

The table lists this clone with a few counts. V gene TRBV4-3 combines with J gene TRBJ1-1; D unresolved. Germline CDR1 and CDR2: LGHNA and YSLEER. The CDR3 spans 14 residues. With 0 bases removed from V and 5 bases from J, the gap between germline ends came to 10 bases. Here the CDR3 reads CASSQDWVRTEAFF. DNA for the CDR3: TGCGCCAGCAGCCAAGACTGGGTTCGTACTGAAGCTTTCTTT.